This T cell receptor beta chain derives from a study of T cells in Graves' hyperthyroidism and ophthalmopathy. The CDR3 spans 14 residues. The J segment lost 0 bases and the V segment lost 5 bases, leaving 4 bases of the junction unmatched. From germline, CDR1 is SGHRS and CDR2 YFSETQ. This clonotype has at least ten counts. The TCR beta CDR3 regions underwent amplification using RNA transcripts as the source. Carried out on the TCR CDR3, a first-round RT-PCR used the HTBI primer set. TCRdb passed the multiplex PCR reads through MiXCR, listing each CDR3 protein once. The table shows about 500,000 distinct CDR3 sequences, with over 13% occurring only once.

Material for sequencing was blood. The sequence was collected from a woman under 30 with Graves' hyperthyroidism. The chain employs TRBV5-1 and TRBJ2-7, with 8 bases matching TRBD1. The DNA of the CDR3 is TGCGCCAGCAGGCCCGGGACAGGCTCCTACGAGCAGTACGTC. Protein sequence: CASRPGTGSYEQYV.